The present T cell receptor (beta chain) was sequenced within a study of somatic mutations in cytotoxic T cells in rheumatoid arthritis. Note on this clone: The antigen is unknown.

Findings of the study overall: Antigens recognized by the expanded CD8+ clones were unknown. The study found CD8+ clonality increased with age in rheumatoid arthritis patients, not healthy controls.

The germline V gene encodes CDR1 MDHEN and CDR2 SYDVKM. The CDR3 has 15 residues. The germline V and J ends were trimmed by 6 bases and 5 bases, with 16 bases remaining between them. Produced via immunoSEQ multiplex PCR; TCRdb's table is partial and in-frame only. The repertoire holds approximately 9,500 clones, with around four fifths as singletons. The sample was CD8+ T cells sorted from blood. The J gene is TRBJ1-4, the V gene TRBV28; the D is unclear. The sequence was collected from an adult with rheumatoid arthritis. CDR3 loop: CASRPNPGKNEKLFF. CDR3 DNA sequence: TGTGCCAGCAGACCAAACCCCGGGAAGAATGAAAAACTGTTTTTT.